This record concerns one TCR beta chain sequence. The table lists this clonotype with a few counts. Its antigen remains unidentified. Within one base of it there is no much larger clone, and no base qualities were kept. The entry originates in a study of T cells in Graves' hyperthyroidism and ophthalmopathy (dated by TCRdb to the late 2010s). Background on the whole study: Peripheral blood was collected at initial diagnosis, before any treatment. To identify TCR V-J signatures that set the groups apart, the researchers used a discovery cohort of 100 patients, made up of about 44 with Graves' ophthalmopathy and approximately 57 with stable Graves' hyperthyroidism. Whether ophthalmopathy could be predicted prospectively was tested in an independent validation cohort made up of roughly 20 hyperthyroidism patients plus 17 patients who later progressed to ophthalmopathy. For training and testing, the 110 or so patients in the discovery cohort were randomly divided in a 7:3 ratio. Thyroid tissue and blood T-cell repertoires from more than five Graves' hyperthyroidism patients were also compared in the study. After sampling, hyperthyroidism patients received methimazole starting at 30 mg daily, and ophthalmopathy patients received high-dose intravenous methylprednisolone. The paper describes TCR Vbeta CDR3 sequencing of fewer than 150 peripheral blood samples, made up of 43 ophthalmopathy patients, roughly 72 hyperthyroidism patients and roughly 17 progressor patients.

A patient counted as having stable Graves' hyperthyroidism if no progression to ophthalmopathy occurred over 18 months of follow-up. Hyperthyroidism patients were aged 18 to 65 years and newly diagnosed, with disease duration of less than 2 months. The study excluded patients with uncontrolled infections, other autoimmune diseases, pregnancy or lactation. Clinical symptoms, serum thyroxine and TRAb, thyroid ultrasound, and orbital computed tomography formed the basis for the diagnoses. PBMCs were separated from roughly 10 ml of fresh peripheral blood using Ficoll-Paque density gradient centrifugation. Trizol reagent was used to extract total RNA, and RNA quality was then checked on an Agilent 2100 Bioanalyzer. Amplification of TCR beta CDR3 regions was carried out from RNA transcripts. For the first round of RT-PCR on the TCR CDR3, the HTBI primer set was used together with the Qiagen OneStep RT-PCR kit. Libraries were constructed in a second round of multiplex PCR, after which size selection and purification were carried out. Paired-end sequencing of the libraries was performed with 100 bp reads on an Illumina HiSeq2000. The authors processed their data as follows. SOAPnuke was used to process the raw data, removing reads that contained adapters or uncalled bases, had a mean Phred below 15, or lacked an exact match to the constant primer or identifier. High-quality paired reads were merged using COPE v1.2.5, and each unique nucleotide sequence was defined as a clonotype. Clonotypes were aligned to IMGT TRBV, TRBD and TRBJ reference segments using MiTCR v1.1. The analysis included only V-J combinations with a frequency above 0.0001, which together covered more than 99% of the repertoires. The TCS score was defined as the ratio of F50 (clonal expansion) to E x V (chaos), calculated using BLOSUM62-based TCRdist between CDR3 peptides within each V-J. Welch's t-statistics and random forest reduced 450 to 600 V-J features to about 12, which were used in a naive Bayes classifier (R e1071). In TCRdb, the public reads were trimmed at Q25 with fastp and aligned with MiXCR, with productive beta chains retained. A single entry per CDR3 protein holds the most common genes and DNA from its merged rows. The V and J calls, along with clone size, are taken from TCRdb and not from the paper's own processing. For this sample the table gives about 620,000 distinct CDR3 sequences, of which 16% were detected only once. The top ten clonotypes cover around 4% of the sample.

At the junction V is shortened by 1 base and J by 7 bases, with 13 bases in between. Counted from cysteine to phenylalanine, this CDR3 has 15 amino acids. The only DNA kept is the CDR3, 45 bases in frame from the first base. Via the germline V gene (reference sequence), CDR1 is LNHDA and CDR2 SQIVND. The study at large found these results: Most expanded thyroid clonotypes (frequency above 0.001) were also detected in blood, suggesting blood repertoires may reflect thyroid immune responses. In cross-validation, a model built on a 13 V-J signature told ophthalmopathy apart from stable hyperthyroidism with under 90% sensitivity and approximately 81% specificity, and in testing the same model reached 80%/75%. In validation, the model predicted progression to ophthalmopathy with about 71% sensitivity and approximately 72% specificity, a median of about six months before onset. No statistical method was used to set the sample size in advance, and investigators knew the group allocation.

The receptor's source is a woman in her twenties or thirties with Graves' hyperthyroidism. Sequencing was performed on blood. The chain uses TRBV19 and TRBJ2-2; the D assignment is uncertain and may be TRBD1 or TRBD2, with 5 bases supporting each. The CDR3 corresponds to CASSIVAGTGGELFF. The nucleotide sequence reads as follows: TGTGCCAGTAGTATAGTCGCAGGGACGGGCGGGGAGCTGTTTTTT.